The 13 T cell receptor beta chains listed next were all sequenced from one sample in a study of identical twins. In TCRdb, the 5' RACE reads were re-called with MiXCR into one record per CDR3 protein. Among some 500,000 distinct CDR3 sequences listed, approximately 10% were seen once. A further study also used this sample, focusing on yellow fever vaccine responses in identical twins.

Material for sequencing was PBMCs. The receptors were sampled from a young woman in good health.

The chain links TRBV11-1 to TRBJ2-1; 7 positions agree with TRBD2. V trimming: 0 bases; J trimming: 7 bases; junction bases outside the gene matches: 12. The CDR3 runs to 17 residues. Germline CDR1 is SGHAT and CDR2 is FQDESV (reference sequence). The CDR3 bases are TGTGCCAGCAGCTTAGCGGTATGGCGGGAGAATGGGAATGAGCAGTTCTTC. The encoded protein is CASSLAVWRENGNEQFF.

At least ten counts were recorded for this clonotype. The chain couples TRBV7-2 to TRBJ2-5, with a tentative D call TRBD2 (5 bases). The CDR3 sequence is 15 residues long. The V gene's germline CDR1 is SGHTA and CDR2 FQGNSA. V was shortened by 1 base and J by 1 base, with 10 bases between the two germline ends. The CDR3 DNA follows: TGTGCCAGCAGCTTAGAAGGCGGGCTCCAAGAGACCCAGTACTTC. This encodes CASSLEGGLQETQYF.

This clonotype was counted between two and nine times. The CDR3 sequence: CASARTPQETQYF. CDR3 coding DNA: TGTGCCAGCGCGAGGACTCCACAAGAGACCCAGTACTTC. This chain uses TRBV3-1 with TRBJ2-5; a weak D match, TRBD2 (5 bases). Per germline, CDR1 LGHDT and CDR2 YNNKEL (reference sequence). This CDR3 contains 13 residues. The V end lost 8 bases, the J end lost 2 bases, and 12 bases lay between the germline ends.

This clonotype was seen ten or more times. J is TRBJ2-1 and V is TRBV3-1, with TRBD2 matching 8 bases. The CDR3 contains 15 residues. CDR1 LGHDT and CDR2 YNNKEL come from the germline V gene (reference sequence). Trimming cost V 6 bases and J 2 bases; bases outside gene matches: 6. The chain's CDR3 is CASRSGLATYNEQFF. CDR3 nucleotide sequence: TGTGCCAGCAGATCTGGACTAGCAACCTACAATGAGCAGTTCTTC.

CDR3 sequence: CASSLRHSSGNTIYF. CDR3 coding DNA: TGTGCCAGCAGCCTCCGACACTCCTCTGGAAACACCATATATTTT. This chain connects TRBV3-1 to TRBJ1-3, with D hard to call. This CDR3 spans 15 amino acids. The germline V gene encodes CDR1 LGHDT and CDR2 YNNKEL (reference sequence). Trimming pared 4 bases from V and 0 bases from J, leaving 10 bases between.

The J gene is TRBJ2-1, the V gene TRBV9; the D gene could be TRBD1 or TRBD2 (5 bases each). The V gene lost 2 bases and the J gene lost 9 bases, with 12 bases spanning the gap. Germline V CDR1 and CDR2: SGDLS, YYNGEE. The CDR3 runs 13 residues. CDR3 sequence: CASSVGAGLEQFF. The CDR3 nucleotides are TGTGCCAGCAGCGTTGGGGCGGGCCTTGAGCAGTTCTTC. Full variable domain (missing parts from reference TRBV9 and TRBJ2-1): DSGVTQTPKHLITATGQRVTLRCSPRSGDLSVYWYQQSLDQGLQFLIQYYNGEERAKGNILERFSAQQFPDLHSELNLSSLELGDSALYFCASSVGAGLEQFFGPGTRLTVL.

This clonotype was seen repeatedly, ten times or more. The chain combines TRBV7-9 with TRBJ2-7; D is uncertain. The CDR3 runs 13 residues. Germline loops: CDR1 SEHNR, CDR2 FQNEAQ (reference sequence). Trimming stripped 8 bases from V and 4 bases from J, with 15 bases between. This CDR3 reads CASRPGEKYEQYF. For the CDR3, the DNA is TGTGCCAGCCGCCCCGGAGAGAAATACGAGCAGTACTTC.

In this sample, this clonotype turned up many times. The chain employs TRBV12-3 or TRBV12-4 and TRBJ2-1; no clear D. The CDR3 is 14 amino acids. With 0 bases removed from V and 4 bases from J, the gap between germline ends came to 7 bases. The CDR3: CASSLALGYNEQFF. CDR3 DNA sequence: TGTGCCAGCAGTTTAGCCCTGGGGTACAATGAGCAGTTCTTC.

This chain links TRBV5-4 with TRBJ1-6, with 8 bases fitting TRBD1. Germline V gene lookup returns CDR1 SGHNT and CDR2 YYREEE (reference sequence). Unmatched junction bases numbered 8, after V lost 3 bases and J lost 6 bases. The CDR3 is 16 residues long. CDR3 sequence reads: CASSSRTGRGNSPLHF. The DNA of the CDR3 is TGTGCCAGCAGCTCGCGGACAGGGAGGGGTAATTCACCCCTCCACTTT.

The table lists this clonotype with many counts. This chain uses TRBV15 with TRBJ2-7; D tentatively fits TRBD1 or TRBD2 (5 bases each). The V and J ends lost 0 bases and 0 bases respectively, with 12 bases between them. CDR1 and CDR2 from the germline V gene are LNHNV and YYDKDF (reference sequence). This CDR3 comprises 16 residues. DNA for the CDR3: TGTGCCACCAGCAGAGATGAGGGGAAGGGCTCCTACGAGCAGTACTTC. As protein: CATSRDEGKGSYEQYF.

V is TRBV5-1 and J is TRBJ1-3, with D maybe TRBD1 (6 bases). V lost 0 bases and J lost 4, with 11 bases in between. Germline CDR1 reads SGHRS; CDR2 reads YFSETQ. This CDR3 comprises 15 residues. CDR3 loop: CASSLGSGDGNTIYF. The CDR3 region has the DNA TGCGCCAGCAGCTTGGGGTCAGGGGACGGAAACACCATATATTTT.

Only a few counts were recorded for this clonotype. Here the CDR3 reads CASSQDKNWASGRSYNEQFF. The CDR3 coding sequence is TGCGCCAGCAGCCAAGATAAAAATTGGGCTAGCGGGAGGTCCTACAATGAGCAGTTCTTC. The chain carries TRBV4-3 and TRBJ2-1; 11 positions match TRBD2. From germline, CDR1 is LGHNA and CDR2 YSLEER. The CDR3 sequence is 20 residues long. V lost 0 bases to trimming and J lost 1 base; unmatched junction nucleotides: 11.

J is TRBJ2-1 and V is TRBV3-1; TRBD2 aligns across 8 bases. Germline V CDR1 and CDR2: LGHDT, YNNKEL (reference sequence). Trimming took 4 bases from V and 8 from J; bases not matched to a gene: 10. The CDR3 totals 15 residues. This chain's CDR3 is CASSRRGSGGDEQFF. The CDR3 region has the DNA TGTGCCAGCAGCCGAAGAGGGAGCGGGGGCGATGAGCAGTTCTTC.